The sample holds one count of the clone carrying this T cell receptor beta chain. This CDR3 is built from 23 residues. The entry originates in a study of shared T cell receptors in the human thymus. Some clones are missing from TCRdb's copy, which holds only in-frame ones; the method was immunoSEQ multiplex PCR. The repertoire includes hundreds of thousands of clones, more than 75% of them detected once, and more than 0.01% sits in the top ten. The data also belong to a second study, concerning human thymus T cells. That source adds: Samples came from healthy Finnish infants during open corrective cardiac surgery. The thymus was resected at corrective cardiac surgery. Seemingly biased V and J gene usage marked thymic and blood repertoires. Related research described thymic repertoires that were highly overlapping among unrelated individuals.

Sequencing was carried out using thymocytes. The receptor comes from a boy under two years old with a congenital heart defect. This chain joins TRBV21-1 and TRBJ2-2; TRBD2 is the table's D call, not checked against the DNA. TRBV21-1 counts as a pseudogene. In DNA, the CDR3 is TGTGCCAGCAGCATAGCCGGGACTAGCGGGACTCCCGTACCTGGGACTAACACCGGGGAGCTGTTTTTT. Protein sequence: CASSIAGTSGTPVPGTNTGELFF.